This record concerns one T cell receptor (beta chain) sequence. The antigen remains unidentified. The use of a sample-barcoded 5' primer and a J-beta primer mix characterized a second PCR of roughly 7 to 11 cycles. Every cDNA molecule carried a tag from a template-switch adaptor bearing 12 random nucleotides. TCRdb redid the calling of the 5' RACE reads with MiXCR, one entry per CDR3 protein. The sample has about 640,000 distinct CDR3 sequences; about 54% are singletons. Extraction of total RNA produced a minimum of 5 micrograms from each sample. CDR1 MNHEY and CDR2 SVGAGI come from the germline V gene. V lost 0 bases and J lost 7, with 9 bases in between. The CDR3 has 13 residues. The sample belongs to a study of blood T cells in healthy people across ages. Overall study findings and caveats: TCR beta diversity was tightly associated with the proportion of naive T cells. CMV status of donors was not determined, possibly confounding expanded clonotype changes.

The specimen sequenced was blood. This chain joins TRBV6-5 and TRBJ1-2; D ambiguous. This TCR was recovered from a man between 60 and 70 years old in good health. CDR3: CASSYSRQPGYTF. CDR3 sequence (DNA): TGTGCCAGCAGTTACTCGAGGCAGCCTGGCTACACCTTC.